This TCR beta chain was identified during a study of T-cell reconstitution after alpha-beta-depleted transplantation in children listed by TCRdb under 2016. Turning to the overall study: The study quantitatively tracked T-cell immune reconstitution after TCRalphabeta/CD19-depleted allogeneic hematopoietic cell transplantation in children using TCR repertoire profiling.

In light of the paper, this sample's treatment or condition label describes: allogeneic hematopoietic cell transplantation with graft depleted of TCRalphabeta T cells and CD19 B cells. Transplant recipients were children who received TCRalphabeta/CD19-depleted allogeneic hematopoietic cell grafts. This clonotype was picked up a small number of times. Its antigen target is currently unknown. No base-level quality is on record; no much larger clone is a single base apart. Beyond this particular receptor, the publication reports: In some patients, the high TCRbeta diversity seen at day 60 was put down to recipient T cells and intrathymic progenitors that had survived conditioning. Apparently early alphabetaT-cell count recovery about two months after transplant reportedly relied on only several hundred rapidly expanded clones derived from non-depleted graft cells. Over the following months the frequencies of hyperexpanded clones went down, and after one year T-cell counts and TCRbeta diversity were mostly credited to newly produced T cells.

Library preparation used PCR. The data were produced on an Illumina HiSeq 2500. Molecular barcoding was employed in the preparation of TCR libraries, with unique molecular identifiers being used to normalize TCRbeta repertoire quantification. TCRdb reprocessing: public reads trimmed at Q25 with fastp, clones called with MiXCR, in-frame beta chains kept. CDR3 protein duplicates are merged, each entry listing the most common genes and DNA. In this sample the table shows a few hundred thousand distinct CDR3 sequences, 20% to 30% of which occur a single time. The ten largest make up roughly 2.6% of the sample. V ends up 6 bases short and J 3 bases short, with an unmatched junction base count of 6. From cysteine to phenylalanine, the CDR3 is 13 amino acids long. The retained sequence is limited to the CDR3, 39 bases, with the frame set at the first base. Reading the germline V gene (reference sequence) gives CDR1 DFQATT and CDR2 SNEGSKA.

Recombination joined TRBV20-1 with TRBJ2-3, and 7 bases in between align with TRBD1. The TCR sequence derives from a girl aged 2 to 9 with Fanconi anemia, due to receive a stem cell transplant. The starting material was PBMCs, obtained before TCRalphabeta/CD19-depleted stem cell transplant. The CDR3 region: CSAEDRVTDTQYF. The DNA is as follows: TGCAGTGCCGAAGACAGGGTTACAGATACGCAGTATTTT.